One sample yielded the 3 T cell receptor beta chains listed below, sequenced in a study of CD8 T cells in ankylosing spondylitis. TCRdb re-analysed the 5' RACE reads in MiXCR, keeping a single row per CDR3 protein. The sample consists of 84,000 or so distinct CDR3 sequences, around 25% of them appearing once. The source material was blood, either unsorted or a sorted T cell fraction (not recorded which). The source is a male donor with ankylosing spondylitis or in good health (not recorded which).

The rearrangement joins TRBV10-3 to TRBJ1-1; D is unclear. The CDR3 runs to 14 residues. Per germline, CDR1 ENHRY and CDR2 SYGVKD. The germline V and J ends were trimmed by 0 bases and 0 bases, with 5 bases remaining between them. The CDR3 is CAISESGVNTEAFF. DNA for the CDR3: TGTGCCATCAGTGAGTCCGGGGTGAACACTGAAGCTTTCTTT.

This clonotype has more than one count but fewer than ten. This sequence joins TRBV6-1 and TRBJ2-2; D unclear. The CDR3 runs to 16 residues. V lost 6 bases and J 5 bases, leaving 19 bases between the germline ends. Germline loops: CDR1 MNHNS, CDR2 SASEGT. Here the CDR3 reads CASRRSLVARTGELFF. CDR3 in DNA: TGTGCCAGCAGACGCTCATTGGTGGCCCGAACCGGGGAGCTGTTTTTT.

This clonotype was seen a few times. The genes are TRBV5-5 and TRBJ1-2; no clear D. This CDR3 spans 14 amino acids. Germline-derived CDR1 and CDR2 are SGHKS and YYEKEE (reference sequence). V was clipped by 0 bases and J by 10 bases, with 16 bases between them. CDR3 region: CASSLDQAKGDYTF. CDR3 coding DNA: TGTGCCAGCAGCTTGGATCAGGCCAAAGGAGACTACACCTTC.